Listed here are 32 T cell receptor beta chains from one sample, sequenced in a study of beta chain features in type 1 diabetes. Expressed TCRB transcripts got sequenced, as all isolated RNA was reverse transcribed. TCRdb's table, derived via immunoSEQ multiplex PCR, lists solely in-frame clones and lacks some. The table includes approximately 18,000 clones, around 50% detected once. Sequencing was carried out using stem cell memory CD4+ T cells from blood. The receptor set was obtained from a man between 18 and 29 years old in good health.

Regarding this clone: One junction end does not reproduce the germline sequence, and a read error may be involved. The rearrangement joins TRBV13 to TRBJ1-1; D not resolved. The CDR3 loop spans 15 amino acids. Per germline, CDR1 PRHDT and CDR2 FYEKMQ (reference sequence). The CDR3 DNA is TGTGCCAGCAGCTTATACGGACGGAGGAACACTGAAGTTTTCTTT. Protein product: CASSLYGRRNTEVFF.

Only one count was recorded for this clone. The chain recombines TRBV27 with TRBJ1-5; the D gene is possibly TRBD1 (6 bases). Trimming removed 10 bases from V and 0 bases from J, with 7 bases in between. Germline V CDR1 and CDR2: MNHEY, SMNVEV (reference sequence). The CDR3 sequence is 12 residues long. The CDR3 DNA is TGTGCCATGACAGGTAGCAATCAGCCCCAGCATTTT. Translated, it gives CAMTGSNQPQHF.

The J gene is TRBJ2-5, the V gene TRBV12-5, with D maybe TRBD2 (5 bases). V was pared by 4 bases and J by 5 bases, with 14 bases between. Germline CDR1 reads LGHNT; CDR2 reads FRNRAP. The CDR3 loop spans 14 amino acids. Here the CDR3 reads CASGYGRRDETQYF. In DNA, the CDR3 is TGTGCTAGTGGTTACGGACGCCGGGATGAGACCCAGTACTTC. The whole variable domain, remainder taken from reference TRBV12-5 and TRBJ2-5, is DARVTQTPRHKVTEMGQEVTMRCQPILGHNTVFWYRQTMMQGLELLAYFRNRAPLDDSGMPKDRFSAEMPDATLATLKIQPSEPRDSAVYFCASGYGRRDETQYFGPGTRLLVL.

This clone was seen a few times. The rearrangement links TRBV5-5 to TRBJ2-1; no clear D gene. V dropped 1 base and J dropped 6 bases, with 2 bases sitting between them. The CDR3 has 11 residues. The germline V gene has CDR1 SGHKS and CDR2 YYEKEE (reference sequence). The CDR3 is CASSLLNEQFF. The CDR3, as DNA: TGTGCCAGCAGCTTGCTCAATGAGCAGTTCTTC.

The sample holds one count of this clone. The chain joins TRBV27 to TRBJ2-7, with TRBD2 matching 11 bases. Germline assignment: CDR1 MNHEY and CDR2 SMNVEV (reference sequence). Trimming at V came to 5 bases and at J to 5 bases, leaving 8 bases not matched to a gene. The CDR3 covers 15 residues. The DNA of the CDR3 is TGTGCCAGCAGTACGATGACTAGCGGGATCCACGAGCAGTACTTC. This encodes CASSTMTSGIHEQYF.

The CDR3 sequence is CASSDGTGGSQPQHF. In DNA form, the CDR3 reads TGTGCCAGCAGTGATGGGACAGGGGGTTCTCAGCCCCAGCATTTT. V gene TRBV2 combines with J gene TRBJ1-5, with 11 bases lining up with TRBD1. This CDR3 has 15 residues. With 3 bases clipped from V and 6 bases from J, the junction kept 4 bases outside the gene matches. Looked up from germline, CDR1 is SNHLY and CDR2 is FYNNEI.

The genes are TRBV11-2 and TRBJ2-1, with D tentatively TRBD2 (5 bases). The CDR3 runs to 15 residues. V was cut by 5 bases and J by 2 bases, with 13 bases left in between. Germline V gives CDR1 SGHAT, CDR2 FQNNGV. The CDR3 sequence is CASSIRDFPYNEQFF. CDR3 nucleotides: TGTGCCAGCAGCATCCGGGATTTCCCCTACAATGAGCAGTTCTTC.

This clone was found a few times. The V gene is TRBV5-1, the J gene TRBJ1-5, with 7 nucleotides matching TRBD1. Germline assignment: CDR1 SGHRS and CDR2 YFSETQ. The CDR3 runs to 15 residues. J lost 0 bases, V lost 1 base, and 1 base had no gene match. The CDR3 nucleotides read TGCGCCAGCAGCTTGACAGGGGCTAGCAATCAGCCCCAGCATTTT. Amino acid sequence: CASSLTGASNQPQHF.

This clone was detected a few times. This chain connects TRBV6-5 to TRBJ1-2; TRBD1 is a possible D gene (5 bases). The length of the CDR3 is 14 residues. Germline lookup yields CDR1 MNHEY and CDR2 SVGAGI. V lost 2 bases and J 8 bases, leaving 15 bases between the germline ends. The CDR3 spells CASSYGGVKGGYTF. Written as DNA, the CDR3 is TGTGCCAGCAGTTACGGAGGGGTAAAGGGCGGCTACACCTTC.

The V call is TRBV7-9, the J call TRBJ2-5; 13 bases map to TRBD2. Germline values: CDR1 SEHNR, CDR2 FQNEAQ (reference sequence). Losses at the gene ends were 6 bases for V and 5 bases for J; bases not matched to a gene: 3. CDR3 length: 14 amino acids. The CDR3 region is CASRAGLAGETQYF. The CDR3 DNA reads TGTGCCAGCAGGGCGGGACTAGCGGGGGAGACCCAGTACTTC. Full variable domain (remainder filled in from reference TRBV7-9 and TRBJ2-5): DTGVSQNPRHKITKRGQNVTFRCDPISEHNRLYWYRQTLGQGPEFLTYFQNEAQLEKSRLLSDRFSAERPKGSFSTLEIQRTEQGDSAMYLCASRAGLAGETQYFGPGTRLLVL.

The chain employs TRBV27 and TRBJ2-1, with 9 bases lining up with TRBD2. Germline V gene lookup returns CDR1 MNHEY and CDR2 SMNVEV (reference sequence). V dropped 6 bases and J dropped 1; count of bases not matched to a gene: 13. This CDR3 spans 18 amino acids. CDR3 nucleotide sequence: TGTGCCAGCAGCAATTGGCGGGAGGGCCGGGGTTCCTACAATGAGCAGTTCTTC. Protein product: CASSNWREGRGSYNEQFF.

The chain uses TRBV6-6 and TRBJ2-7; possibly TRBD1 for D (5 bases). Germline V gene lookup returns CDR1 MNHNY and CDR2 SVGAGI (reference sequence). Between the trimmed V and J ends, which lost 2 bases and 3 bases, there was a span of 14 bases. CDR3 length: 15 residues. The CDR3 is CASSYAKDIDYEQYF. DNA for the CDR3: TGTGCCAGCAGTTACGCGAAGGACATAGACTACGAGCAGTACTTC.

The chain links TRBV5-1 to TRBJ2-5; TRBD1 aligns across 7 bases. Germline V gives CDR1 SGHRS, CDR2 YFSETQ. The junction had 6 bases not matched to a gene; V was cut back by 5 bases and J by 5 bases. The CDR3 spans 13 residues. CDR3 region: CASRQGTVETQYF. The DNA of the CDR3 is TGCGCCAGCAGACAAGGGACAGTTGAGACCCAGTACTTC. Based on the CDR3 plus reference TRBV5-1 and TRBJ2-5, the full variable domain is KAGVTQTPRYLIKTRGQQVTLSCSPISGHRSVSWYQQTPGQGLQFLFEYFSETQRNKGNFPGRFSGRQFSNSRSEMNVSTLELGDSALYLCASRQGTVETQYFGPGTRLLVL.

The chain is built from TRBV7-2 and TRBJ2-1; perhaps TRBD2 as D (5 bases). CDR3 length: 12 residues. V lost 1 base and J 12 bases, leaving 10 bases between the germline ends. Germline CDR1 reads SGHTA; CDR2 reads FQGNSA. The CDR3 loop is CASSLGPRGQFF. The DNA of the CDR3 is TGTGCCAGCAGCTTAGGTCCTCGGGGGCAGTTCTTC. The full variable domain, rest sourced from reference TRBV7-2 and TRBJ2-1, is GAGVSQSPSNKVTEKGKDVELRCDPISGHTALYWYRQSLGQGLEFLIYFQGNSAPDKSGLPSDRFSAERTGGSVSTLTIQRTQQEDSAVYLCASSLGPRGQFFGPGTRLTVL.

The chain has TRBV28 and TRBJ2-1; 16 nucleotides line up with TRBD2. Germline values: CDR1 MDHEN, CDR2 SYDVKM. J lost 4 bases, V lost 4 bases, and 7 bases had no gene match. The CDR3 spans 18 residues. CDR3 in amino acids: CASSSTGTSGRAYNEQFF. CDR3 coding DNA: TGTGCCAGCAGTTCGACCGGGACTAGCGGGAGGGCTTACAATGAGCAGTTCTTC.

The chain joins TRBV28 to TRBJ2-7, with 7 bases matching TRBD1. The CDR3 runs 14 residues. CDR1 and CDR2 from the germline V gene are MDHEN and SYDVKM. The ends lost 6 bases at V and 6 bases at J; junction bases unmatched: 11. Written as DNA, the CDR3 is TGTGCCAGCAGGGGGGACAGACCTTTTCGCGAGCAGTACTTC. It encodes CASRGDRPFREQYF.

As regards this clone: The DNA is left out, because the CDR3 cannot be placed on it with certainty; the CDR3 is given as TCRdb lists it. The chain joins TRBV7-6 to TRBJ1-4; the table's D gene call, TRBD1, was not cross checked with the DNA. The CDR3 numbers 17 amino acids, ends counted. Germline lookup yields CDR1 SGHVS and CDR2 FNYEAQ. The CDR3 loop is CASSFFGAGQVEEKLFF.

V is TRBV7-8 and J is TRBJ1-2, with 8 bases aligning to TRBD1. The CDR3 runs to 14 residues. V shed 5 bases and J 4 bases; nucleotides not matched to a gene: 6. In germline, CDR1 is SGHVS, CDR2 FQNEAQ. The CDR3 loop is CASSTTGEGYGYTF. CDR3 bases: TGTGCCAGCAGCACGACAGGGGAGGGCTATGGCTACACCTTC. Drawing the rest from reference TRBV7-8 and TRBJ1-2, the complete variable domain is GAGVSQSPRYKVAKRGQDVALRCDPISGHVSLFWYQQALGQGPEFLTYFQNEAQLDKSGLPSDRFFAERPEGSVSTLKIQRTQQEDSAVYLCASSTTGEGYGYTFGSGTRLTVV.

V and J are TRBV27 and TRBJ2-7; D unclear. CDR1 is MNHEY and CDR2 is SMNVEV in the germline V gene (reference sequence). The CDR3 covers 16 residues. Trimming took off 0 bases at V and 3 bases at J, with 15 bases between the two ends. CDR3 DNA sequence: TGTGCCAGCAGTTTATCGGGCAGCTTACGGAACTACGAGCAGTACTTC. It translates to CASSLSGSLRNYEQYF.

The rearrangement uses TRBV27 and TRBJ2-7; 9 positions agree with TRBD2. Germline CDR1 reads MNHEY; CDR2 reads SMNVEV (reference sequence). J gave up 0 bases and V 3 bases, and 12 bases lay outside the gene matches. This CDR3 spans 18 amino acids. CDR3 in amino acids: CASSFSTVLAGSSYEQYF. The CDR3 coding sequence is TGTGCCAGCAGTTTCTCCACCGTTCTAGCGGGGAGCTCCTACGAGCAGTACTTC.

This clone showed up just a few times. The J gene is TRBJ1-5, the V gene TRBV18; maybe TRBD1 (6 bases). V lost 4 bases and J 9 bases, leaving 19 bases between the germline ends. This CDR3 contains 15 residues. Germline CDR1 is KGHSH and CDR2 is LQKENI. In nucleotides, the CDR3 is TGTGCCAGCTCACAAGCCTCAGGGGCCCCGGGGCCCCAGCATTTT. Translating it yields CASSQASGAPGPQHF.

To note about this clone: Other DNA sequences from this sample encode an identical CDR3 as well. This rearrangement joins TRBV29-1 to TRBJ1-5; TRBD1 agrees at 7 bases. J gave up 4 bases and V 1 base, and 4 bases lay outside the gene matches. Germline CDR1 SQVTM, CDR2 ANQGSEA. The CDR3 consists of 14 residues. CDR3 nucleotide sequence: TGCAGCGTTGAAGGGGGACAGCCAAATCAGCCCCAGCATTTT. Translating it yields CSVEGGQPNQPQHF.

This clone was recorded only once. This rearrangement joins TRBV2 to TRBJ2-5, with TRBD2 matching over 14 bases. The V segment lost 6 bases and the J segment 1 base; nucleotides outside the gene matches: 13. This CDR3 is built from 19 residues. Germline loops: CDR1 SNHLY, CDR2 FYNNEI. The CDR3 loop is CASRRFATSGGGTQETQYF. The CDR3 DNA is TGTGCCAGCAGGCGCTTCGCGACTAGCGGGGGGGGAACCCAAGAGACCCAGTACTTC.

The chain employs TRBV4-3 and TRBJ2-4, with 15 bases lining up with TRBD2. This CDR3 contains 19 residues. Germline CDR1 and CDR2: LGHNA and YSLEER. V lost 1 base to trimming and J lost 3 bases; unmatched junction nucleotides: 7. DNA of the CDR3: TGCGCCAGCAGCCAAGTCAGGACTAGCGGGGGGGCAGGCAAAAACATTCAGTACTTC. It yields the protein CASSQVRTSGGAGKNIQYF.

This rearrangement joins TRBV30 to TRBJ2-1; 8 bases match TRBD2. Germline V gene data show CDR1 as GTSNPN and CDR2 as SVGIG (reference sequence). The CDR3 covers 15 residues. V gave up 2 bases and J gave up 5 bases; unmatched junction bases: 8. This CDR3 reads CAWSFLQRGNNEQFF. CDR3 sequence (DNA): TGTGCCTGGAGTTTTCTCCAGCGGGGGAACAATGAGCAGTTCTTC. The variable domain in full, with the rest retrieved from reference TRBV30 and TRBJ2-1, is SQTIHQWPATLVQPVGSPLSLECTVEGTSNPNLYWYRQAAGRGLQLLFYSVGIGQISSEVPQNLSASRPQDRQFILSSKKLLLSDSGFYLCAWSFLQRGNNEQFFGPGTRLTVL.

V and J are TRBV28 and TRBJ1-5; D gene unclear. V shed 8 bases and J shed 7 bases, with 15 bases lying between them. Looked up from germline, CDR1 is MDHEN and CDR2 is SYDVKM. The CDR3 spans 13 residues. The DNA of the CDR3 is TGTGCCAGCGCCGAAACGTCGAGCCAGCCCCAGCATTTT. Translated, it gives CASAETSSQPQHF.

This sequence joins TRBV19 and TRBJ1-5; D is ambiguous. The V and J ends lost 4 bases and 6 bases respectively, with 10 bases between them. Germline CDR1 is LNHDA and CDR2 is SQIVND (reference sequence). The CDR3 has 13 residues. CDR3 region: CASSTSRSQPQHF. The DNA for the CDR3 is TGTGCCAGTAGTACGTCCCGGTCTCAGCCCCAGCATTTT.

This clone was counted a single time. This chain links TRBV7-3 with TRBJ2-3, with TRBD2 matching 9 bases. Per the germline V gene, CDR1 is SGHTA and CDR2 is FQGTGA. Losses at the gene ends were 2 bases for V and 1 base for J; bases not matched to a gene: 4. CDR3 size: 16 residues. The CDR3 nucleotides read TGTGCCAGCAGCTTACCGGTAGCGGGAGGCACAGATACGCAGTATTTT. This gives the protein CASSLPVAGGTDTQYF. The full variable domain, completed using reference TRBV7-3 and TRBJ2-3, is GAGVSQTPSNKVTEKGKYVELRCDPISGHTALYWYRQSLGQGPEFLIYFQGTGAADDSGLPNDRFFAVRPEGSVSTLKIQRTERGDSAVYLCASSLPVAGGTDTQYFGPGTRLTVL.

V is TRBV28 and J is TRBJ2-7; D gene uncertain. The ends were cut back, 3 bases at V and 4 bases at J, with 10 bases in the middle. Germline V gene sequence: CDR1 MDHEN, CDR2 SYDVKM. This CDR3 region has 13 residues. The CDR3 loop reads CASSLGQSYEQYF. DNA of the CDR3: TGTGCCAGCAGTTTGGGCCAGTCATACGAGCAGTACTTC.

V and J are TRBV28 and TRBJ2-7, with 11 bases fitting TRBD1. There are 15 residues in the CDR3. Germline CDR1 is MDHEN and CDR2 is SYDVKM. The V gene end was trimmed by 5 bases and the J gene end by 6 bases; junction bases not matched to a gene: 9. For the CDR3, the DNA is TGTGCCAGCAGTCTATCTGGGACAGGGGGTTTCGAGCAGTACTTC. Translation: CASSLSGTGGFEQYF.

This clone came up a few times. The chain carries TRBV18 and TRBJ2-2; possible D gene TRBD2, 5 bases. The CDR3 is 18 amino acids. Germline lookup yields CDR1 KGHSH and CDR2 LQKENI. V was cut by 0 bases and J by 2 bases, with 16 bases left in between. The DNA of the CDR3 is TGTGCCAGCTCACCACCTTCCTTGTCGGGGAAAAACACCGGGGAGCTGTTTTTT. It translates to CASSPPSLSGKNTGELFF. The entire variable domain, with the rest obtained from reference TRBV18 and TRBJ2-2, is as follows: NAGVMQNPRHLVRRRGQEARLRCSPMKGHSHVYWYRQLPEEGLKFMVYLQKENIIDESGMPKERFSAEFPKEGPSILRIQQVVRGDSAAYFCASSPPSLSGKNTGELFFGEGSRLTVL.

This clone was found a few times. J is TRBJ2-1 and V is TRBV7-3, with 10 nucleotides matching TRBD2. The CDR3 loop spans 16 amino acids. J was trimmed by 4 bases and V by 1 base; bases with no gene match: 4. The germline CDR1 and CDR2 sequences are SGHTA and FQGTGA. This chain's CDR3 is CASSLMGTSEYNEQFF. CDR3 DNA sequence: TGTGCCAGCAGCTTAATGGGGACTAGCGAATACAATGAGCAGTTCTTC.